Ten or more counts support the clone carrying this TCR beta chain. CDR1 DFQATT and CDR2 SNEGSKA come from the germline V gene (reference sequence). The CDR3 has 14 amino acids. V was trimmed by 0 bases and J by 8 bases, leaving 14 bases between them. TCRdb reanalysed the RT-PCR reads using MiXCR and keeps one entry per CDR3 protein. The repertoire consists of about a million distinct CDR3 sequences, with roughly 18% occurring once and the leading ten covering 6%. This sample was included in a study of patients and donors after allogeneic stem cell transplantation. The material sequenced was blood, either unsorted or a sorted T cell fraction (not recorded which). This chain joins TRBV20-1 and TRBJ2-1, with D possibly being TRBD1 (6 bases). The receptor was derived from a human donor who was either an allogeneic HSCT recipient or a stem cell or donor lymphocyte infusion donor (not recorded which). It is not recorded whose cells these are; they may come from a transplant donor. The DNA of the CDR3 is TGCAGTGCTAGAGACTGGTTGGGGGCCTATGAGCAGTTCTTC. It specifies CSARDWLGAYEQFF.